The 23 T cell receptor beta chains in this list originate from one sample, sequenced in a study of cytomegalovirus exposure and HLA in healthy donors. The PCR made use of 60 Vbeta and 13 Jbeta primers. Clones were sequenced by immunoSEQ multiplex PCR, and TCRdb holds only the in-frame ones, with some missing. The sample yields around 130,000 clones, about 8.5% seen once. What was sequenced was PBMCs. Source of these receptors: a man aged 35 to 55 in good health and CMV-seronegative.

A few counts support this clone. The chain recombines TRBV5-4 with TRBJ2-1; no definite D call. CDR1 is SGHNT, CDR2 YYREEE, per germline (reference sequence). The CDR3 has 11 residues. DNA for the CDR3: TGTGTTACGTCGGGTTATAATGAGCAGTTCTTC. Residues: CVTSGYNEQFF. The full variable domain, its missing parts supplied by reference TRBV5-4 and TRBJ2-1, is ETGVTQSPTHLIKTRGQQVTLRCSSQSGHNTVSWYQQALGQGPQFIFQYYREEENGRGNFPPRFSGLQFPNYSSELNVNALELDDSALYLCVTSGYNEQFFGPGTRLTVL.

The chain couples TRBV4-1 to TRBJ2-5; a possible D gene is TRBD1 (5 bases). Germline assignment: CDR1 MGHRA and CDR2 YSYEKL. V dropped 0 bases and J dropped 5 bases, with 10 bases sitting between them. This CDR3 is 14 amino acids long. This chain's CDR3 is CASSQDKGWETQYF. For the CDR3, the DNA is TGCGCCAGCAGCCAAGATAAGGGGTGGGAGACCCAGTACTTC.

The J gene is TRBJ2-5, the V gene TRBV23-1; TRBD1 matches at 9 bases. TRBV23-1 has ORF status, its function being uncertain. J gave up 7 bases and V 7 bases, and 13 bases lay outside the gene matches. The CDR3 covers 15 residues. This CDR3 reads CASTTADRGERTQYF. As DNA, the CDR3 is TGCGCCAGCACGACGGCAGACAGGGGGGAGAGGACCCAGTACTTC.

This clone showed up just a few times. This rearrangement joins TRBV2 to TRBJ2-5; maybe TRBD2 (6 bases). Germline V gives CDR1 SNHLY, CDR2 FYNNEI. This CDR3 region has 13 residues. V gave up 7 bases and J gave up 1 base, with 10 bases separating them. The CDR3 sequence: CASIREVQETQYF. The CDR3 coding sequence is TGTGCCAGCATTAGGGAGGTCCAAGAGACCCAGTACTTC.

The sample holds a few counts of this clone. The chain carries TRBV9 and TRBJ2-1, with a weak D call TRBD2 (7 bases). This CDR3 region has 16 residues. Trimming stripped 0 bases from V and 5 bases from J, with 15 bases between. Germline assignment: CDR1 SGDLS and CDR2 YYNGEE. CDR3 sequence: CASSVEVAGAHNEQFF. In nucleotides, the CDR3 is TGTGCCAGCAGCGTAGAGGTGGCGGGGGCCCACAATGAGCAGTTCTTC.

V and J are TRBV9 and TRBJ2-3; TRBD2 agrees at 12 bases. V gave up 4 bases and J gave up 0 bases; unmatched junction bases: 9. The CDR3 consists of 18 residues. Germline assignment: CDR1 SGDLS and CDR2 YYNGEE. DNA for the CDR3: TGTGCCAGCAGCACACGGACTAGCGGGGCCTCTAGCACAGATACGCAGTATTTT. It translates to CASSTRTSGASSTDTQYF.

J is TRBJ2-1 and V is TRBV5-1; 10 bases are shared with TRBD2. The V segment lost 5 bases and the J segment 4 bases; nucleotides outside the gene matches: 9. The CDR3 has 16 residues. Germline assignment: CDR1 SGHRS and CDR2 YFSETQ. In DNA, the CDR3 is TGCGCCAGCAGTGGAGATAGCGGGGGGCATTACAATGAGCAGTTCTTC. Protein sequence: CASSGDSGGHYNEQFF. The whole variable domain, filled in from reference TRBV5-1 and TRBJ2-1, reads KAGVTQTPRYLIKTRGQQVTLSCSPISGHRSVSWYQQTPGQGLQFLFEYFSETQRNKGNFPGRFSGRQFSNSRSEMNVSTLELGDSALYLCASSGDSGGHYNEQFFGPGTRLTVL.

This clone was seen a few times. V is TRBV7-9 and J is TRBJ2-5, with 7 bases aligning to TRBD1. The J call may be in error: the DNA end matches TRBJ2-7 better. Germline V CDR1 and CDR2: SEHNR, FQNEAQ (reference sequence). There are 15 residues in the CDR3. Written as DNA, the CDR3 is TGTGCCAGCAGCTTATCAGGACAGGCGAACTACGAGCAGTACTTC. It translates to CASSLSGQANYEQYF.

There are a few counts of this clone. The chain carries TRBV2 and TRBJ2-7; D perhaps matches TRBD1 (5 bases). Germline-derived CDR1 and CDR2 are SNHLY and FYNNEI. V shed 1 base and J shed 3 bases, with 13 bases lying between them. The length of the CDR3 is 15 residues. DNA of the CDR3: TGTGCCAGCAGTGAAGGGGGCGGACCAAACTACGAGCAGTACTTC. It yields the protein CASSEGGGPNYEQYF.

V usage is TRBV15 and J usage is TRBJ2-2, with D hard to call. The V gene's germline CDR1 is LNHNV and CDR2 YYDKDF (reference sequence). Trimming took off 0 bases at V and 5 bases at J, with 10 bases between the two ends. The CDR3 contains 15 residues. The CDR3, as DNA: TGTGCCACCAGCAGAGATGTCTACCGAACCGGGGAGCTGTTTTTT. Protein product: CATSRDVYRTGELFF. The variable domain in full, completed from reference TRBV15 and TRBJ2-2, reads DAMVIQNPRYQVTQFGKPVTLSCSQTLNHNVMYWYQQKSSQAPKLLFHYYDKDFNNEADTPDNFQSRRPNTSFCFLDIRSPGLGDTAMYLCATSRDVYRTGELFFGEGSRLTVL.

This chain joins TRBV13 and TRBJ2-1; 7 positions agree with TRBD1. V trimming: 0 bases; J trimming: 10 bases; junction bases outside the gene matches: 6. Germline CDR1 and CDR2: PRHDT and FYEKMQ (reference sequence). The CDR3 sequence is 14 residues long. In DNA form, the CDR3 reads TGTGCCAGCAGCTTAGGCTACAGGGGAAGGGAGCAGTTCTTC. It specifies CASSLGYRGREQFF.

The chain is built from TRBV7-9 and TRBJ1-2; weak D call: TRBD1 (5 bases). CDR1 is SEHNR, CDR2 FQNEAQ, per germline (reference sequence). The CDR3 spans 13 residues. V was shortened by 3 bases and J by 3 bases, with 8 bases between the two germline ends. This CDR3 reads CASSFSRDYGYTF. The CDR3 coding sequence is TGTGCCAGCAGCTTCTCCAGGGACTATGGCTACACCTTC. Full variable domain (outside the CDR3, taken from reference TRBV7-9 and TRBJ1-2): DTGVSQNPRHKITKRGQNVTFRCDPISEHNRLYWYRQTLGQGPEFLTYFQNEAQLEKSRLLSDRFSAERPKGSFSTLEIQRTEQGDSAMYLCASSFSRDYGYTFGSGTRLTVV.

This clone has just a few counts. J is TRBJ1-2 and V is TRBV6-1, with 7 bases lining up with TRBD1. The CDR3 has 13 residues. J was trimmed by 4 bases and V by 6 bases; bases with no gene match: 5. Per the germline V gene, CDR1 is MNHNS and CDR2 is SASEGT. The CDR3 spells CASSLQGTYGYTF. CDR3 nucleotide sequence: TGTGCCAGCAGCCTACAGGGGACCTATGGCTACACCTTC.

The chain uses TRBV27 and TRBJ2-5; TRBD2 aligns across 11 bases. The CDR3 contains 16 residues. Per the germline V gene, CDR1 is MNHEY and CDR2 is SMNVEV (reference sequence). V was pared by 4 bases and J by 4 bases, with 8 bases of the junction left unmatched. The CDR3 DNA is TGTGCCAGCAGTTCCTTACTAGCGGGGGTGGGAGAGACCCAGTACTTC. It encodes CASSSLLAGVGETQYF.

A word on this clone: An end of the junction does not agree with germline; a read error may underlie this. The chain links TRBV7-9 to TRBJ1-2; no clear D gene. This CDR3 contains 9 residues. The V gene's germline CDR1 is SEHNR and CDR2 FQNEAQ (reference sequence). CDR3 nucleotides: TGTGCCAGCAGCTTGACTGGTGGATTC. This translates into CASSLTGGF.

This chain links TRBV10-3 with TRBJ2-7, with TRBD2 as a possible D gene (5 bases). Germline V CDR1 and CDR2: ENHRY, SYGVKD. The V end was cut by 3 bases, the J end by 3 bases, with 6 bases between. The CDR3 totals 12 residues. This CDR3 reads CAISEGSYEQYF. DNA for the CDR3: TGTGCCATCAGTGAAGGGAGCTACGAGCAGTACTTC.

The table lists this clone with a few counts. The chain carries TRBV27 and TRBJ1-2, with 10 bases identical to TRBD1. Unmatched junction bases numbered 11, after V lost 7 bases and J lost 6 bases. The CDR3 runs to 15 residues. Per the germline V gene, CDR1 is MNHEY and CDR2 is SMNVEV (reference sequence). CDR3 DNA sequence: TGTGCCAGCACGACCTTTCCCGGGACAGGGGATGGCTACACCTTC. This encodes CASTTFPGTGDGYTF.

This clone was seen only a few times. CDR3 sequence reads: CASSGTAGGPGPQETQYF. CDR3 bases: TGCGCCAGCAGCGGGACAGCGGGGGGGCCGGGACCTCAAGAGACCCAGTACTTC. V usage is TRBV5-1 and J usage is TRBJ2-5, with 10 bases aligning to TRBD2. Germline values: CDR1 SGHRS, CDR2 YFSETQ. The CDR3 has 18 residues. V lost 4 bases to trimming and J lost 2 bases; unmatched junction nucleotides: 14.

The CDR3 spells CASFLGGRDRYGYTF. CDR3 in DNA: TGTGCCAGCTTTCTAGGGGGTCGAGATAGGTATGGCTACACCTTC. This chain joins TRBV2 and TRBJ1-2; a weak D match, TRBD1 (6 bases). Trimming pared 8 bases from V and 5 bases from J, leaving 21 bases between. From germline, CDR1 is SNHLY and CDR2 FYNNEI. This CDR3 region has 15 residues.

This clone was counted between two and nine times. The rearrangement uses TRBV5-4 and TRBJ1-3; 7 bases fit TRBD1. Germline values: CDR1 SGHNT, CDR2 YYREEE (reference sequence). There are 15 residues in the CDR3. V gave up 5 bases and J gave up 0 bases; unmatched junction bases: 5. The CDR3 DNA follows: TGTGCCAGCAGAACAGCAGGGGGCTCTGGAAACACCATATATTTT. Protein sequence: CASRTAGGSGNTIYF.

CDR3 sequence (DNA): TGTGCCAGCAGCTTGGGGACAGGGACCGGGGAGCTGTTTTTT. Translated: CASSLGTGTGELFF. The V gene is TRBV5-4, the J gene TRBJ2-2, with 8 bases aligning to TRBD1. V shed 0 bases and J 5 bases; nucleotides not matched to a gene: 0. The germline V gene encodes CDR1 SGHNT and CDR2 YYREEE (reference sequence). This CDR3 contains 14 residues.

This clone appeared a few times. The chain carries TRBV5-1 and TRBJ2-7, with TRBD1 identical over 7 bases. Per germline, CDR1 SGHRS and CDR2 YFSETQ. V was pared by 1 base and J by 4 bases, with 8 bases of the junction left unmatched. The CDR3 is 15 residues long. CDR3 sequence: CASSLIPDRAYEQYF. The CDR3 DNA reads TGCGCCAGCAGCTTGATCCCTGACAGGGCGTACGAGCAGTACTTC.

The CDR3 coding sequence is TGTGCCAGCAACGGGGGAAACCCTAGCACAGATACGCAGTATTTT. It codes for CASNGGNPSTDTQYF. The genes are TRBV9 and TRBJ2-3; TRBD2 is a possible D gene (6 bases). V was cut by 6 bases and J by 0 bases, with 14 bases left in between. Germline V gene data show CDR1 as SGDLS and CDR2 as YYNGEE. The CDR3 consists of 15 residues.